The 25 T cell receptor beta chains below come from one sample, sequenced in a study of T cells in Graves' hyperthyroidism and ophthalmopathy (dated by TCRdb to between 2019 and 2020). Library preparation was by multiplex PCR. The listed sequencing device is Illumina HiSeq 2000. TCR beta CDR3 regions were amplified from RNA transcripts. The first round of RT-PCR for the TCR CDR3 was performed with the HTBI primer set and the Qiagen OneStep RT-PCR kit. The public reads were reanalyzed by TCRdb: fastp trimming at Q25, MiXCR alignment, in-frame beta chains only. Entries are consolidated by CDR3 protein sequence, retaining the most common genes and DNA. In all, the sample holds just over 550,000 distinct CDR3 sequences, and roughly 46% of those were seen once. The ten largest clones take up just under 8.5% of the sample. Sequencing was done on a sample of peripheral blood or thyroid tissue (not recorded which). These receptors all stem from a woman under 30 with Graves' hyperthyroidism. Donor details come from another sample of the same person, matched by shared clones.

This clonotype was counted a few times. This chain connects TRBV5-8 to TRBJ2-5; 9 bases align to TRBD2. The CDR3 has 16 amino acids. Germline V gene lookup returns CDR1 SGHTS and CDR2 YDEGEE. The ends lost 4 bases at V and 5 bases at J; junction bases unmatched: 12. CDR3 loop: CASSQNVGTSRETQYF. The CDR3 nucleotides are TGTGCCAGCAGCCAAAACGTCGGGACTAGCAGGGAGACCCAGTACTTC.

The chain has TRBV10-3 and TRBJ2-6; D possibly corresponds to TRBD1 (6 bases). Germline V gene data show CDR1 as ENHRY and CDR2 as SYGVKD. The length of the CDR3 is 17 residues. V was cut by 4 bases and J by 10 bases, with 23 bases left in between. CDR3 nucleotide sequence: TGTGCCATCAGTGTCGTATGGACAGCTAATCGAGCTAACGTCCTGACTTTC. Translating gives CAISVVWTANRANVLTF.

This clonotype was counted ten times or more. The chain carries TRBV10-3 and TRBJ2-7; TRBD1 might be the D (6 bases). The CDR3 length is 13 residues. V lost 7 bases and J lost 3, with 13 bases in between. CDR1 and CDR2 (germline): ENHRY, SYGVKD. Here the CDR3 DNA reads TGTGCCATCACCGAACAGGGAGACTACGAGCAGTACTTC. This codes for CAITEQGDYEQYF.

The CDR3 reads CASSEFRGKQETQYF. The CDR3 DNA reads TGTGCCAGCAGTGAATTTCGTGGGAAGCAAGAGACCCAGTACTTC. This chain uses TRBV25-1 with TRBJ2-5; D is unclear. Germline values: CDR1 MGHDK, CDR2 SYGVNS. The CDR3 contains 15 residues. V shed 1 base and J shed 2 bases, with 11 bases lying between them.

This clonotype was found a few times. The V and J genes are TRBV19 and TRBJ1-1; D unclear. The germline gives CDR1 LNHDA, CDR2 SQIVND (reference sequence). Trimming removed 5 bases from V and 6 bases from J, with 13 bases in between. The CDR3 is 13 residues long. The CDR3 spells CASSDGSGAEAFF. In DNA form, the CDR3 reads TGTGCCAGTAGTGACGGCTCGGGAGCTGAAGCTTTCTTT.

This clonotype occurred many times. The gene calls are TRBV29-1 and TRBJ1-1; D gene uncertain. In germline, CDR1 is SQVTM, CDR2 ANQGSEA. The CDR3 is 12 residues long. The V end lost 4 bases, the J end lost 0 bases, and 6 bases lay between the germline ends. The CDR3 DNA is TGCAGCGTTGGAAGGTTGAACACTGAAGCTTTCTTT. It yields the protein CSVGRLNTEAFF.

As concerns this clonotype: At one end the junction does not follow the germline gene, possibly because of a read error. The rearrangement uses TRBV7-8 and TRBJ2-5; D not resolved. CDR1 is SGHVS, CDR2 FQNEAQ, per germline. The CDR3 has 15 residues. The CDR3 region is CASSQEIQYQETQYF. For the CDR3, the DNA is TGCGCCAGCAGCCAAGAGATCCAGTACCAAGAGACCCAGTACTTC. Together with reference TRBV7-8 and TRBJ2-5, the CDR3 gives the full variable domain: GAGVSQSPRYKVAKRGQDVALRCDPISGHVSLFWYQQALGQGPEFLTYFQNEAQLDKSGLPSDRFFAERPEGSVSTLKIQRTQQEDSAVYLCASSQEIQYQETQYFGPGTRLLVL.

This clonotype was picked up many times. V is TRBV7-8 and J is TRBJ2-5; the match to TRBD2 covers 14 bases. CDR3 size: 18 residues. Germline lookup yields CDR1 SGHVS and CDR2 FQNEAQ. The ends lost 6 bases at V and 4 bases at J; junction bases unmatched: 13. CDR3: CASSPGLAGGPQVETQYF. DNA for the CDR3: TGTGCCAGCAGTCCCGGACTAGCGGGAGGCCCACAAGTAGAGACCCAGTACTTC.

The chain couples TRBV2 to TRBJ1-5; weak D call: TRBD1 (6 bases). The germline V gene encodes CDR1 SNHLY and CDR2 FYNNEI. This CDR3 is 15 amino acids long. Between the trimmed V and J ends, which lost 6 bases and 4 bases, there was a span of 16 bases. For the CDR3, the DNA is TGTGCCAGCAGGGGAACAGGGATCCGGAATCAGCCCCAGCATTTT. It encodes CASRGTGIRNQPQHF.

The V and J genes are TRBV12-3 or TRBV12-4 and TRBJ1-5; the D gene is possibly TRBD1 (6 bases). This CDR3 spans 13 amino acids. V lost 7 bases and J lost 9, with 16 bases in between. CDR3 loop: CASNPDSGRPQHF. The CDR3 DNA follows: TGTGCCAGCAACCCGGACAGCGGAAGGCCCCAGCATTTT.

The chain couples TRBV7-9 to TRBJ1-1; D uncertain. The CDR3 is made up of 15 amino acids. The germline V and J ends were trimmed by 5 bases and 1 base, with 14 bases remaining between them. Germline V gene sequence: CDR1 SEHNR, CDR2 FQNEAQ (reference sequence). Here the CDR3 DNA reads TGTGCCAGCAGCGAGTGGGGAACCTCGAACACTGAAGCTTTCTTT. It yields the protein CASSEWGTSNTEAFF.

This clonotype was observed a single time. The chain uses TRBV12-3 or TRBV12-4 and TRBJ2-5, with 7 bases lining up with TRBD1. The CDR3 runs to 16 residues. After removal of 6 bases from V and 1 base from J, the junction contained 11 bases not matched to a gene. CDR3 DNA sequence: TGTGCCAGCAGCCTCCGGGACAGTGGCCTCCAAGAGACCCAGTACTTC. Translating it yields CASSLRDSGLQETQYF.

The chain has TRBV9 and TRBJ1-4, with a weak D call TRBD1 (6 bases). The V gene's germline CDR1 is SGDLS and CDR2 YYNGEE. The germline V and J ends were trimmed by 3 bases and 0 bases, with 15 bases remaining between them. This CDR3 spans 17 amino acids. The CDR3 loop is CASSDPAGHPTNEKLFF. CDR3 DNA: TGTGCCAGCAGCGACCCCGCGGGACACCCAACTAATGAAAAACTGTTTTTT.

A note on this clonotype: A much larger clone differs from this one at a single base, so this may be a read error. The V gene is TRBV7-2, the J gene TRBJ1-1; maybe TRBD1 (6 bases). This CDR3 is 13 amino acids long. V lost 5 bases and J lost 10, with 17 bases in between. Germline CDR1 and CDR2: SGHTA and FQGNSA. The CDR3 DNA sequence: TGTGCCAGCAGCGAACAGGGTCTCGGTGGAGCTTTCTTT. This translates into CASSEQGLGGAFF.

This clonotype was seen only a few times. This chain uses TRBV7-9 with TRBJ2-7, with 8 bases matching TRBD1. Germline V gene lookup returns CDR1 SEHNR and CDR2 FQNEAQ (reference sequence). CDR3 length: 15 residues. The ends lost 4 bases at V and 6 bases at J; junction bases unmatched: 11. The CDR3 DNA reads as TGTGCCAGCAGCTGGAGCCCAGGGGGCTCAGGCGAGCAGTACTTC. Protein: CASSWSPGGSGEQYF.

Notes on this clonotype: The junction and the germline gene differ at one end; a read error may be behind it. The chain employs TRBV20-1 and TRBJ1-2; possibly TRBD1 for D (6 bases). Germline V lookup: CDR1 DFQATT, CDR2 SNEGSKA (reference sequence). CDR3 length: 12 residues. CDR3 loop: CSASKSSGGYAF. The DNA of the CDR3 is TGCAGTGCTAGCAAGAGTTCGGGGGGCTACGCCTTC.

This clonotype was detected ten times or more. This rearrangement joins TRBV19 to TRBJ2-7; 10 nucleotides line up with TRBD2. Germline lookup yields CDR1 LNHDA and CDR2 SQIVND (reference sequence). This CDR3 is 14 amino acids long. Trimming removed 5 bases from V and 2 bases from J; junction bases left unmatched: 3. The CDR3 DNA reads TGTGCCAGTAGTTCAGGACTAGCGGCCTACGAGCAGTACTTC. It specifies CASSSGLAAYEQYF.

This sequence joins TRBV2 and TRBJ1-5; 7 bases align to TRBD1. V was clipped by 7 bases and J by 5 bases; unmatched bases: 11. The germline CDR1 and CDR2 sequences are SNHLY and FYNNEI. The CDR3 is made up of 15 amino acids. The CDR3 nucleotides read TGTGCCAGCACCCCCGAGGGACAGATCTATCAGCCCCAGCATTTT. Amino acids: CASTPEGQIYQPQHF.

Points on this clonotype: In this CDR3 the conserved last residue, phenylalanine or tryptophan, is missing, so a read error is likely. This sequence joins TRBV20-1 and TRBJ1-5; D might be TRBD1 (5 bases). The CDR3 runs to 15 residues. The germline V and J ends were trimmed by 5 bases and 0 bases, with 14 bases remaining between them. Germline V lookup: CDR1 DFQATT, CDR2 SNEGSKA (reference sequence). The CDR3 sequence: CSARRGSDSNQPQHL. In DNA, the CDR3 is TGCAGTGCTCGCCGGGGGAGCGATAGCAATCAGCCCCAGCATTTA.

This chain's CDR3 is CATSRGDYPTGEAEKLFF. In nucleotides, the CDR3 is TGTGCCACCAGCAGGGGAGATTATCCGACGGGAGAGGCTGAAAAACTGTTTTTT. The genes are TRBV15 and TRBJ1-4; the D is unclear. Germline CDR1 and CDR2: LNHNV and YYDKDF (reference sequence). V was clipped by 3 bases and J by 7 bases, with 24 bases between them. The CDR3 runs 18 residues.

The genes are TRBV10-3 and TRBJ2-2; D unresolved. V dropped 4 bases and J dropped 6 bases, with 3 bases sitting between them. The CDR3 spans 11 residues. CDR1 ENHRY and CDR2 SYGVKD come from the germline V gene. For the CDR3, the DNA is TGTGCCATCAGTGTAGCCGGGGAGCTGTTTTTT. Its translation: CAISVAGELFF.

In its sample, this clonotype was seen a few times. The junction departs from the called germline gene at one end, perhaps through a read error. The chain joins TRBV6-1 to TRBJ2-7, with D possibly being TRBD2 (5 bases). Germline lookup yields CDR1 MNHNS and CDR2 SASEGT. This CDR3 region has 12 residues. The CDR3 is CASSLDSYGQYF. In DNA form, the CDR3 reads TGTGCCAGCAGCTTGGACTCCTACGGGCAGTACTTC.

About this clonotype itself: One base away lies a much larger clone, so this may be a sequencing read error. This chain uses TRBV6-6 with TRBJ2-7; D unresolved. V was cut by 5 bases and J by 8 bases, with 13 bases left in between. The CDR3 is 12 amino acids. The germline gives CDR1 MNHNY, CDR2 SVGAGI (reference sequence). The CDR3 DNA is TGTGCCAGCAGTCATAGCACGCGACAGCAGTACTTC. It yields the protein CASSHSTRQQYF.

This CDR3 reads CSAGTAYEQYF. The CDR3 DNA reads TGCAGTGCTGGGACAGCCTACGAGCAGTACTTC. The rearrangement uses TRBV20-1 and TRBJ2-7, with 7 bases matching TRBD1. CDR1 and CDR2 from the germline V gene are DFQATT and SNEGSKA (reference sequence). The CDR3 loop spans 11 amino acids. J was trimmed by 2 bases and V by 5 bases; bases with no gene match: 0.

V gene TRBV24-1 combines with J gene TRBJ1-4; D is perhaps TRBD1 (5 bases). Trimming removed 5 bases from V and 4 bases from J, with 13 bases in between. CDR1 and CDR2 (germline): KGHDR, SFDVKD. The CDR3 runs 15 residues. CDR3 bases: TGTGCCACCAGTGGAGGAGGGGCCTTTAATGAAAAACTGTTTTTT. Amino acids: CATSGGGAFNEKLFF.